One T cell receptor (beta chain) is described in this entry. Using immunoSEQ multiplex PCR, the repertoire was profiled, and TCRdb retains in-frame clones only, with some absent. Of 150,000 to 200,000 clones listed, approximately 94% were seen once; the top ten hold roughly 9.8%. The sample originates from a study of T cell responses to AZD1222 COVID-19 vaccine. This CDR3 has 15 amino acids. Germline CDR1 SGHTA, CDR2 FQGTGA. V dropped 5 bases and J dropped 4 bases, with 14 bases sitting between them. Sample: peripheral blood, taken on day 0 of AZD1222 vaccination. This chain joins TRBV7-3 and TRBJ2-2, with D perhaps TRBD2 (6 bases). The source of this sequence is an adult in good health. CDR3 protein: CASSMTRAVTGELFF. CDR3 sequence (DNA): TGTGCCAGCAGCATGACTAGGGCGGTCACCGGGGAGCTGTTTTTT.